Listed below are T cell receptor beta chains from one sample, sequenced in a study of Graves' ophthalmopathy and Graves' hyperthyroidism. Via MiXCR, TCRdb re-called the multiplex PCR reads, giving one row per CDR3 protein. The sample has hundreds of thousands of distinct CDR3 sequences, about 47% seen once; the top ten hold roughly half. The sequenced sample was peripheral blood. The receptors stem from an adult man with Graves' ophthalmopathy. Both conserved end residues are part of each CDR3. The D gene is left open where the match is weak. Size is omitted from some rows. Given values are once, few, many or a class for expanded clones.

CDR3 protein: CASSRDSLTETQYF
CDR3 DNA: TGTGCCAGCAGCCGGGACAGCCTCACAGAAACGCAGTATTTT
clone size: -
D gene: TRBD1
V gene: TRBV11-2
J gene: TRBJ2-3

CDR3 protein: CASSPSLAGARNEQFF
CDR3 DNA: TGTGCCAGCAGCCCTTCCCTAGCGGGGGCCCGCAATGAGCAGTTCTTC
clone size: -
D gene: TRBD2
V gene: TRBV7-8
J gene: TRBJ2-1

CDR3 protein: CASSVRPDSNQPQHF
CDR3 DNA: TGTGCCAGCAGCGTACGACCAGATAGCAATCAGCCCCAGCATTTT
clone size: few
D gene: -
V gene: TRBV9
J gene: TRBJ1-5

CDR3 protein: CASSLSAGDQETQYF
CDR3 DNA: TGTGCCAGCAGTTTATCGGCGGGGGATCAAGAGACCCAGTACTTC
clone size: few
D gene: TRBD2
V gene: TRBV28
J gene: TRBJ2-5

CDR3 protein: CASSHPGPGETQYF
CDR3 DNA: TGTGCCAGCAGCCACCCGGGTCCCGGGGAGACCCAGTACTTC
clone size: few
D gene: -
V gene: TRBV7-2
J gene: TRBJ2-5

CDR3 protein: CAACLASGQGGTPGSCFF
CDR3 DNA: -
clone size: -
D gene: -
V gene: TRBV2
J gene: TRBJ2-2

CDR3 protein: CASSGELFF
CDR3 DNA: TGTGCCAGCAGCGGGGAGCTGTTTTTT
clone size: -
D gene: -
V gene: TRBV12-3/TRBV12-4
J gene: TRBJ2-2

CDR3 protein: CASTSLGGNTGELFF
CDR3 DNA: TGTGCCAGCACCTCTCTGGGCGGGAACACCGGGGAGCTGTTTTTT
clone size: few
D gene: -
V gene: TRBV5-8
J gene: TRBJ2-2

CDR3 protein: CASSQVSGLYEQYF
CDR3 DNA: TGTGCCAGCAGCCAAGTATCGGGTCTCTACGAGCAGTACTTC
clone size: few
D gene: -
V gene: TRBV14
J gene: TRBJ2-7

CDR3 protein: CASIPRTENTGELFF
CDR3 DNA: TGTGCCAGCATTCCCAGGACAGAGAACACCGGGGAGCTGTTTTTT
clone size: once
D gene: -
V gene: TRBV6-1
J gene: TRBJ2-2

CDR3 protein: CSARDRRGHPYEQYF
CDR3 DNA: TGCAGTGCTAGAGATCGGCGGGGACATCCCTACGAGCAGTACTTC
clone size: few
D gene: -
V gene: TRBV20-1
J gene: TRBJ2-7

CDR3 protein: CASSIARDTGSPLHF
CDR3 DNA: TGTGCCAGTAGTATCGCCCGGGATACGGGGTCACCCCTCCACTTT
clone size: -
D gene: -
V gene: TRBV19
J gene: TRBJ1-6

CDR3 protein: CASSLSVSLGGELFF
CDR3 DNA: TGTGCCAGCAGCTTATCCGTCTCCCTCGGCGGGGAGCTGTTTTTT
clone size: -
D gene: -
V gene: TRBV7-2
J gene: TRBJ2-2

CDR3 protein: CASSSGQGAGANVLTF
CDR3 DNA: TGTGCCAGCAGCTCAGGACAGGGGGCTGGGGCCAACGTCCTGACTTTC
clone size: -
D gene: TRBD1
V gene: TRBV9
J gene: TRBJ2-6

CDR3 protein: CSAPPIAGAYEQYF
CDR3 DNA: TGCAGTGCTCCCCCGATAGCGGGAGCCTACGAGCAGTACTTC
clone size: -
D gene: TRBD2
V gene: TRBV20-1
J gene: TRBJ2-7

CDR3 protein: CASSPFINRDSGNTIYF
CDR3 DNA: TGTGCCAGCTCACCGTTCATCAACCGGGACTCTGGAAACACCATATATTTT
clone size: -
D gene: -
V gene: TRBV7-8
J gene: TRBJ1-3

CDR3 protein: CSARAELLARFNYGYTF
CDR3 DNA: TGCAGTGCTAGAGCTGAGCTCCTGGCAAGATTCAACTATGGCTACACCTTC
clone size: few
D gene: -
V gene: TRBV20-1
J gene: TRBJ1-2

CDR3 protein: CASSVAETMGYTF
CDR3 DNA: TGTGCCAGCAGTGTGGCGGAGACTATGGGCTACACCTTC
clone size: few
D gene: -
V gene: TRBV6-5
J gene: TRBJ1-2

CDR3 protein: CASSEALRARTNEKLFF
CDR3 DNA: TGTGCCAGCAGTGAAGCACTCAGGGCCCGGACTAATGAAAAACTGTTTTTT
clone size: -
D gene: -
V gene: TRBV2
J gene: TRBJ1-4

CDR3 protein: CSARDRGNNGYTF
CDR3 DNA: TGCAGTGCTAGAGATCGGGGGAATAATGGCTACACCTTC
clone size: few
D gene: -
V gene: TRBV20-1
J gene: TRBJ1-2

CDR3 protein: CASSVRTNTEAFF
CDR3 DNA: TGTGCCAGCAGTGTTAGGACAAACACTGAAGCTTTCTTT
clone size: few
D gene: -
V gene: TRBV2
J gene: TRBJ1-1

CDR3 protein: CATSVGGNYGYTF
CDR3 DNA: TGTGCCACCAGTGTGGGGGGAAACTATGGCTACACCTTC
clone size: few
D gene: -
V gene: TRBV24-1
J gene: TRBJ1-2

CDR3 protein: CASSQDGFEGGREAQYF
CDR3 DNA: TGTGCCAGCAGCCAAGATGGATTCGAGGGGGGGAGGGAGGCCCAGTACTTC
clone size: -
D gene: -
V gene: TRBV4-1
J gene: TRBJ2-5

CDR3 protein: CSVAFAYPGENSPLHF
CDR3 DNA: TGCAGCGTTGCCTTTGCATACCCAGGGGAAAATTCACCCCTCCACTTT
clone size: few
D gene: -
V gene: TRBV29-1
J gene: TRBJ1-6

CDR3 protein: CASSQRQGLFYGYTF
CDR3 DNA: TGTGCCAGCAGCCAGCGACAGGGGCTGTTCTATGGCTACACCTTC
clone size: -
D gene: TRBD1
V gene: TRBV13
J gene: TRBJ1-2

CDR3 protein: CASSYEPEYEQYF
CDR3 DNA: TGTGCCAGCAGTTACGAGCCGGAGTACGAGCAGTACTTC
clone size: -
D gene: -
V gene: TRBV10-3
J gene: TRBJ2-7

CDR3 protein: CSVEGKGGLAGNYEQYF
CDR3 DNA: TGCAGCGTTGAAGGGAAGGGTGGACTAGCGGGTAACTACGAGCAGTACTTC
clone size: -
D gene: TRBD2
V gene: TRBV29-1
J gene: TRBJ2-7

CDR3 protein: CSGTTIWNTEAFF
CDR3 DNA: TGCAGCGGAACTACGATATGGAACACTGAAGCTTTCTTT
clone size: -
D gene: -
V gene: TRBV29-1
J gene: TRBJ1-1

CDR3 protein: CASSSPIAGGGYNEQFF
CDR3 DNA: TGTGCCAGCAGCTCACCGATAGCGGGAGGAGGATACAATGAGCAGTTCTTC
clone size: -
D gene: TRBD2
V gene: TRBV7-8
J gene: TRBJ2-1

CDR3 protein: CASSDLGYEQYF
CDR3 DNA: TGTGCCAGCAGCGACTTAGGATACGAGCAGTACTTC
clone size: few
D gene: -
V gene: TRBV11-3
J gene: TRBJ2-7

CDR3 protein: CASSLDRVTQYF
CDR3 DNA: TGTGCCAGCAGCCTGGACAGGGTTACGCAGTACTTC
clone size: -
D gene: TRBD1
V gene: TRBV10-2
J gene: TRBJ2-7

CDR3 protein: CASSPFITGGDEAFF
CDR3 DNA: TGTGCCAGCAGCCCCTTTATTACAGGCGGCGATGAAGCTTTCTTT
clone size: few
D gene: -
V gene: TRBV7-9
J gene: TRBJ1-1

CDR3 protein: CASSFTDGYTF
CDR3 DNA: TGTGCCAGCAGCTTTACAGATGGCTACACCTTC
clone size: many
D gene: -
V gene: TRBV5-6
J gene: TRBJ1-2

CDR3 protein: CASSLTLMETQYF
CDR3 DNA: TGTGCCAGCAGCTTAACGTTAATGGAGACCCAGTACTTC
clone size: -
D gene: -
V gene: TRBV7-3
J gene: TRBJ2-5

CDR3 protein: CSATPGGNQPQHF
CDR3 DNA: TGCAGTGCTACTCCGGGGGGAAATCAGCCCCAGCATTTT
clone size: few
D gene: -
V gene: TRBV20-1
J gene: TRBJ1-5